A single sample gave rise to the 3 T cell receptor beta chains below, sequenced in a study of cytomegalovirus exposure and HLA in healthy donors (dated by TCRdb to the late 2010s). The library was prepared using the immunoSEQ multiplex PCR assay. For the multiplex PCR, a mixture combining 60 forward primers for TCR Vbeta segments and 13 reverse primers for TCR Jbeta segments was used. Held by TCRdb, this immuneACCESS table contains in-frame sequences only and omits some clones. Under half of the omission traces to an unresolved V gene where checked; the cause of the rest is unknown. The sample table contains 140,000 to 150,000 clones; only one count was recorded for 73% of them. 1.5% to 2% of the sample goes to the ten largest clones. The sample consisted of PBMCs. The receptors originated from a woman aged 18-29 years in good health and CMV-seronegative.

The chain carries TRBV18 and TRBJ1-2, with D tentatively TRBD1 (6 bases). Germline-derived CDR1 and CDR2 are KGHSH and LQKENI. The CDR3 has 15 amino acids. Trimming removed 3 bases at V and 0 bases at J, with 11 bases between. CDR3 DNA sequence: TGTGCCAGCTCACCTGAACAGGGAACTAACTATGGCTACACCTTC. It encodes CASSPEQGTNYGYTF.

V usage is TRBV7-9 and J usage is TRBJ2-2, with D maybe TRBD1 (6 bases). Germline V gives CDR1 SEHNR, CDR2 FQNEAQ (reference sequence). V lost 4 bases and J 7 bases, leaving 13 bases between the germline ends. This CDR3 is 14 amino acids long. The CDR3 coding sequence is TGTGCCAGCAGCTCGGACAGATTGGTCGGGGAGCTGTTTTTT. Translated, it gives CASSSDRLVGELFF.

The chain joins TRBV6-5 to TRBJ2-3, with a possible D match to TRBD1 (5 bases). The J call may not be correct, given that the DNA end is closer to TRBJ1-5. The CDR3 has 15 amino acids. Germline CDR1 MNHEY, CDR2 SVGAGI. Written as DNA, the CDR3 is TGTGCCAGCGGCCCAAGGGGACTAGCGGGAGATACGCAGCATTTT. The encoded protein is CASGPRGLAGDTQHF.